This T cell receptor beta chain was obtained from a study of cytomegalovirus exposure and HLA in healthy donors. V was pared by 3 bases and J by 6 bases, with 4 bases of the junction left unmatched. Germline V gene lookup returns CDR1 LGHNA and CDR2 YSLEER. The CDR3 spans 14 residues. The PCR used 60 Vbeta and 13 Jbeta primers. Data came from immunoSEQ multiplex PCR; TCRdb stores just in-frame clones and leaves some out. This table holds 180,000 or so clones, roughly 75% found once. This rearrangement joins TRBV4-3 to TRBJ1-2, with 10 positions matching TRBD1. The clonotype was recovered from a woman in her 30s in good health and CMV-seronegative. What was sequenced was PBMCs. The CDR3 nucleotides read TGCGCCAGCAGCCAGGCGACAGGGGGCCATGGCTACACCTTC. Amino acid sequence: CASSQATGGHGYTF.